This T cell receptor beta chain was sequenced for a study of identical twins. Study-level findings and limits: For cord blood, abundant beta clonotypes had fewer insertions, unlike memory repertoires, which showed none.

TCRdb re-called the 5' RACE reads with MiXCR, one entry per CDR3 protein. The sample yields nearly 650,000 distinct CDR3 sequences, just over 7% seen once. This clonotype was picked up a small number of times. Its antigen is currently unknown. V was clipped by 2 bases and J by 10 bases, with 12 bases between them. CDR3 size: 13 residues. Germline CDR1 and CDR2: SGHTA and FQGTGA. This sample also belongs to another study, concerning yellow fever vaccine responses in identical twins.

The chain combines TRBV7-3 with TRBJ2-1; no firm D call. Sequencing used PBMCs. The receptor comes from a young woman in good health. CDR3 nucleotides: TGTGCCAGCAGCTTAGGCGAGGCGGAAGAGCAGTTCTTC. Encoded protein: CASSLGEAEEQFF.